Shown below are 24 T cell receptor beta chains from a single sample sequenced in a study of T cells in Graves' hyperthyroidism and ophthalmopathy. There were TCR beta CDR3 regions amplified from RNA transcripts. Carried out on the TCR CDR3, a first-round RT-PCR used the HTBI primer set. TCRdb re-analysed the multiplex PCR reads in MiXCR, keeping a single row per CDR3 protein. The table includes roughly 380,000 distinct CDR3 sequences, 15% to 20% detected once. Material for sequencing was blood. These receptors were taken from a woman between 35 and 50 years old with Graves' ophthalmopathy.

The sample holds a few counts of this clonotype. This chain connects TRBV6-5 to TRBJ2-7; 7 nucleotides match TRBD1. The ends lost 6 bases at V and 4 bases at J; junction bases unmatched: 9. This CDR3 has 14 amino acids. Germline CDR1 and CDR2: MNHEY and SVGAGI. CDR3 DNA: TGTGCCAGCAGACCCGGGACAGCTAATTACGAGCAGTACTTC. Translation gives CASRPGTANYEQYF.

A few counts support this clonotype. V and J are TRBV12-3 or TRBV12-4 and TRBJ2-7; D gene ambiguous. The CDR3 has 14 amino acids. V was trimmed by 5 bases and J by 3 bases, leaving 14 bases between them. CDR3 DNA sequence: TGTGCCAGCAGTCTCACCGCGGACGGCTACGAGCAGTACTTC. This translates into CASSLTADGYEQYF.

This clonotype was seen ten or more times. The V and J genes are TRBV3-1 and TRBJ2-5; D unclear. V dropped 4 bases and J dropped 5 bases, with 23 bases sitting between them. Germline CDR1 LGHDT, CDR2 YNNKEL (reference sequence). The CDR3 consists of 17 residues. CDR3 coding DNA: TGTGCCAGCAGCCCAACCCACCTAATACGACAACAGGAGACCCAGTACTTC. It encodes CASSPTHLIRQQETQYF.

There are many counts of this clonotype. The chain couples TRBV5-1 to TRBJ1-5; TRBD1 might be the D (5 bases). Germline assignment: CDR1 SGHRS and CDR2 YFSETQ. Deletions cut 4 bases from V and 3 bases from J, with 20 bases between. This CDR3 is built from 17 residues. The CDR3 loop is CASSLPGGGLHNQPQHF. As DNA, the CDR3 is TGCGCCAGCAGCCTCCCGGGGGGAGGACTGCACAATCAGCCCCAGCATTTT.

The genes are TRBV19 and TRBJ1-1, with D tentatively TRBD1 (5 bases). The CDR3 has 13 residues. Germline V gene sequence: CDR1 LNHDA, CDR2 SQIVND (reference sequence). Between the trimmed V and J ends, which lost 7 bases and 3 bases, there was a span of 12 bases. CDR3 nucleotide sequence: TGTGCCAGTAAATTTGCGACAGACACTGAAGCTTTCTTT. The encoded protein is CASKFATDTEAFF. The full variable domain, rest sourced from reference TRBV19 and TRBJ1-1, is DGGITQSPKYLFRKEGQNVTLSCEQNLNHDAMYWYRQDPGQGLRLIYYSQIVNDFQKGDIAEGYSVSREKKESFPLTVTSAQKNPTAFYLCASKFATDTEAFFGQGTRLTVV.

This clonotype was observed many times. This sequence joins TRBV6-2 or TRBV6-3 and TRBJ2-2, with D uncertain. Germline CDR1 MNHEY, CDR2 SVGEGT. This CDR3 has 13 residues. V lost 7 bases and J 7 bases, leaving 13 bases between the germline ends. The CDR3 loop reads CASTPSLGGELFF. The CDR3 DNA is TGTGCCAGCACGCCAAGCCTTGGCGGGGAGCTGTTTTTT.

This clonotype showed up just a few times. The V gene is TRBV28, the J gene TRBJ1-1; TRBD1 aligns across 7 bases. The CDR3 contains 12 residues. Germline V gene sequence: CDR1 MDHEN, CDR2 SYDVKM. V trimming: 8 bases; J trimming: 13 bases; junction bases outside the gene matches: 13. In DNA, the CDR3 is TGTGCCAGCGCCGAAGACAGGGTGTTGTTTTTCTTT. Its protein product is CASAEDRVLFFF.

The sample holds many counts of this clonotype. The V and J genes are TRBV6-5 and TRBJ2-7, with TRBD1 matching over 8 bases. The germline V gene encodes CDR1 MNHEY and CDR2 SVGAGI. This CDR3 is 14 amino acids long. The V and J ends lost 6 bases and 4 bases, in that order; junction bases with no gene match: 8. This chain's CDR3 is CASRAQGVSYEQYF. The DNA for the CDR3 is TGTGCCAGCAGGGCACAGGGGGTTAGTTACGAGCAGTACTTC.

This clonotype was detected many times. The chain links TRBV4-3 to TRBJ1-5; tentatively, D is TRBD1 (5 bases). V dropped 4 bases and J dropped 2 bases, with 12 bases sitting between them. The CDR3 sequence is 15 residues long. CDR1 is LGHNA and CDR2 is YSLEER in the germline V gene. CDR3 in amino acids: CASSLQVKGNQPQHF. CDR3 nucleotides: TGCGCCAGCAGCCTACAGGTGAAGGGCAATCAGCCCCAGCATTTT.

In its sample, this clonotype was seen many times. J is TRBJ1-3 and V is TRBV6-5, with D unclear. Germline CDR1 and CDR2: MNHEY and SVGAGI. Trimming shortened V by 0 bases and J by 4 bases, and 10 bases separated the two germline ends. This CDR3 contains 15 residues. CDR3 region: CASSYSIDIGNTIYF. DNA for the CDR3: TGTGCCAGCAGTTACTCGATAGACATCGGAAACACCATATATTTT.

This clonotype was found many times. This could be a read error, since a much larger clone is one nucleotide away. CDR3 region: CASSNAGVGTEAFF. The CDR3 DNA follows: TGTGCCAGCAGCAACGCAGGGGTAGGCACTGAAGCTTTCTTT. The V gene is TRBV3-1, the J gene TRBJ1-1; maybe TRBD1 (6 bases). CDR3 length: 14 amino acids. The germline V gene has CDR1 LGHDT and CDR2 YNNKEL (reference sequence). V was trimmed by 5 bases and J by 4 bases, leaving 14 bases between them.

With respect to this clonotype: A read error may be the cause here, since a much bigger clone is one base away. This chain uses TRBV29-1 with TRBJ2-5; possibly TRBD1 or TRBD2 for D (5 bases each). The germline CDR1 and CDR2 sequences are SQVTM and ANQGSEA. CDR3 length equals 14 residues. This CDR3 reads CSVVNRGSQEAQYF. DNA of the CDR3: TGCAGCGTTGTAAACCGGGGCAGTCAAGAGGCCCAGTACTTC. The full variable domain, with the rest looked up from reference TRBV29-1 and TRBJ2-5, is SAVISQKPSRDICQRGTSLTIQCQVDSQVTMMFWYRQQPGQSLTLIATANQGSEATYESGFVIDKFPISRPNLTFSTLTVSNMSPEDSSIYLCSVVNRGSQEAQYFGPGTRLLVL.

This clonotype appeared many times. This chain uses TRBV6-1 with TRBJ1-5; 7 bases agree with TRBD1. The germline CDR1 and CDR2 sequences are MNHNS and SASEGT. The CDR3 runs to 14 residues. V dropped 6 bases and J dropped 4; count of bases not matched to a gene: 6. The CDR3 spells CASRGDSLNQPQHF. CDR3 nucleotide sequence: TGTGCCAGCAGGGGGGACAGTCTAAATCAGCCCCAGCATTTT.

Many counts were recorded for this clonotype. The chain's CDR3 is CASSLSGASVYYGYTF. The CDR3 nucleotides read TGTGCCAGCAGTTTGTCAGGGGCGTCGGTATACTATGGCTACACCTTC. The chain uses TRBV28 and TRBJ1-2; perhaps TRBD1 as D (6 bases). The CDR3 totals 16 residues. V was cut by 3 bases and J by 3 bases, with 17 bases left in between. Germline V gene sequence: CDR1 MDHEN, CDR2 SYDVKM.

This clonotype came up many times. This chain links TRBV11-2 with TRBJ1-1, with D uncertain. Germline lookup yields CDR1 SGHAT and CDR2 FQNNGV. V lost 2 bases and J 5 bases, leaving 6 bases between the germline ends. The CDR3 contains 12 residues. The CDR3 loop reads CASSLLSTEAFF. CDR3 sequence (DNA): TGTGCCAGCAGCTTACTGTCTACTGAAGCTTTCTTT. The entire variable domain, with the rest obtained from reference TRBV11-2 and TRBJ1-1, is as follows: EAGVAQSPRYKIIEKRQSVAFWCNPISGHATLYWYQQILGQGPKLLIQFQNNGVVDDSQLPKDRFSAERLKGVDSTLKIQPAKLEDSAVYLCASSLLSTEAFFGQGTRLTVV.

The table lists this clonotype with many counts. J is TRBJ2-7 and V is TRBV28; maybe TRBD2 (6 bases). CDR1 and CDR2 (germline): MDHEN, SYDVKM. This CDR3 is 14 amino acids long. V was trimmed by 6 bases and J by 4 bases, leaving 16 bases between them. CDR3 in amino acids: CASSLGLLGYEQYF. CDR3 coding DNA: TGTGCCAGCAGCCTGGGACTCCTGGGTTACGAGCAGTACTTC. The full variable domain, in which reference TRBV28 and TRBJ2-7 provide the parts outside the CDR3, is DVKVTQSSRYLVKRTGEKVFLECVQDMDHENMFWYRQDPGLGLRLIYFSYDVKMKEKGDIPEGYSVSREKKERFSLILESASTNQTSMYLCASSLGLLGYEQYFGPGTRLTVT.

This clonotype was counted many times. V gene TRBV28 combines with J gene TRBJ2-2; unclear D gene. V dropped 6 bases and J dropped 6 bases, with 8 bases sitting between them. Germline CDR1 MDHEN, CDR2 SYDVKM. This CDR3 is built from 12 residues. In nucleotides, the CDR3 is TGTGCCAGCAGCCCTACGTCCGGGGAGCTGTTTTTT. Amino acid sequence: CASSPTSGELFF. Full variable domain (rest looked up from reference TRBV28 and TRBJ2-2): DVKVTQSSRYLVKRTGEKVFLECVQDMDHENMFWYRQDPGLGLRLIYFSYDVKMKEKGDIPEGYSVSREKKERFSLILESASTNQTSMYLCASSPTSGELFFGEGSRLTVL.

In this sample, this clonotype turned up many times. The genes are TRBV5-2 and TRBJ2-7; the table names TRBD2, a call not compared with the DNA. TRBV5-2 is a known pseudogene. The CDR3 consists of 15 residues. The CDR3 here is CASATKGLASYEQYF. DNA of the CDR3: TGTGCCAGCGCAACGAAGGGACTAGCGTCCTACGAGCAGTACTTC.

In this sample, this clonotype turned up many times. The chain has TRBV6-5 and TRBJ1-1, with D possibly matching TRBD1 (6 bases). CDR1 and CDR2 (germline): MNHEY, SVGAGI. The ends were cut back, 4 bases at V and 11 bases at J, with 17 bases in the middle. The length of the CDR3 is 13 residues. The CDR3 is CASSSGPGTNAFF. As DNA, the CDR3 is TGTGCCAGCAGTTCTGGGCCGGGGACAAATGCTTTCTTT.

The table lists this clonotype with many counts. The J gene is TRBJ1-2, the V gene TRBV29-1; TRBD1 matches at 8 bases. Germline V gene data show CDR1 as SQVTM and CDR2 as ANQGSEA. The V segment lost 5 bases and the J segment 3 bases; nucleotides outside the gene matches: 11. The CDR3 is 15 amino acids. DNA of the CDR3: TGCAGCGTTTTGGCCGGGACAGGTACTGACTATGGCTACACCTTC. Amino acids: CSVLAGTGTDYGYTF.

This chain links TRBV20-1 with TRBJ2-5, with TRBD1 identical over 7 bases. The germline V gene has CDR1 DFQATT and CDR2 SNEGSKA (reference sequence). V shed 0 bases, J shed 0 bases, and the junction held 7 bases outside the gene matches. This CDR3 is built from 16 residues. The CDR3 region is CSARDPTGANQETQYF. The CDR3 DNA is TGCAGTGCTAGAGACCCTACAGGGGCCAACCAAGAGACCCAGTACTTC.

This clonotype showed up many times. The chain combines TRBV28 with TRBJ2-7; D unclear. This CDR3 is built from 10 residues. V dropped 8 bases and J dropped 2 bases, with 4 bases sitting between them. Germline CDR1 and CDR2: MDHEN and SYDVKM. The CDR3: CASGPYEQYF. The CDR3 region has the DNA TGTGCCAGCGGCCCCTACGAGCAGTACTTC.

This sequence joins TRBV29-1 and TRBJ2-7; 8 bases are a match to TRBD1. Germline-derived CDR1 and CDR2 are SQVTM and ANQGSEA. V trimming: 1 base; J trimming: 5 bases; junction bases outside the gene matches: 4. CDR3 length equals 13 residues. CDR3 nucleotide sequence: TGCAGCGTTGAAGGGGACAGGAGGGACGAGCAGTACTTC. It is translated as CSVEGDRRDEQYF.

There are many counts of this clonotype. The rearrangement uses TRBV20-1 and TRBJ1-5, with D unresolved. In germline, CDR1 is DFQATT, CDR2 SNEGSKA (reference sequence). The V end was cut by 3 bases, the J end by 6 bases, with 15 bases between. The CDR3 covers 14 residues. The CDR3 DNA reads TGCAGTGCTAGTGGGCCCGGGATTGGTCAGCCCCAGCATTTT. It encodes CSASGPGIGQPQHF.